This T cell receptor (beta chain) was recovered during a study of blood T cells in healthy people across ages. The V gene lost 3 bases and the J gene lost 0 bases, with 11 bases spanning the gap. CDR1 KGHDR and CDR2 SFDVKD come from the germline V gene. The CDR3 is made up of 15 amino acids. This clonotype was seen a few times. Sample-barcoded 5' priming and a J-beta primer mix drove a second PCR of roughly 7 to 11 cycles. TCRdb reprocessed the 5' RACE reads via MiXCR and lists one record per CDR3 protein. The table records about 1,500,000 distinct CDR3 sequences, approximately 28% of them present only once.

Sample: blood. The TCR sequence derives from a woman in her 30s in good health. V is TRBV24-1 and J is TRBJ2-7; D remains ambiguous. DNA for the CDR3: TGTGCCACCAGTGATCGCCCGATCAGCTCCTACGAGCAGTACTTC. Translating it yields CATSDRPISSYEQYF.